This T cell receptor (beta chain) was obtained from a study of long-term antiretroviral therapy in people with HIV. Study context: The 2015 immediate-ART recommendation came about a decade after the earliest samples.

V dropped 5 bases and J dropped 3 bases, with 14 bases sitting between them. CDR1 and CDR2 from the germline V gene are SEHNR and FQNEAQ (reference sequence). CDR3 length equals 15 residues. The assay, immunoSEQ v3.0, was run at survey level. Sequenced by immunoSEQ multiplex PCR; TCRdb stores in-frame clones only, minus some. In the table there are over 15,000 clones, roughly nine tenths of which are singletons. Regarding this clone: Its cognate antigen is unknown.

The study's findings and limits: Clones that had undergone expansion before ART dominated the repertoire at all time points. Diversity remained lower than transplant donor controls, even though it increased after ART.

Source: unsorted PBMCs, taken 0.5 years after starting antiretroviral therapy. The TCR sequence derives from a man between 35 and 55 years old with HIV. The chain joins TRBV7-9 to TRBJ1-5, with a weak D call TRBD1 (6 bases). In DNA, the CDR3 is TGTGCCAGCAGCCAGGGGCAGGGTAACAATCAGCCCCAGCATTTT. As protein: CASSQGQGNNQPQHF.